One sample yielded the 16 T cell receptor beta chains listed below, sequenced in a study of memory B cells and T cells in multiple sclerosis. Their cognate antigens are unknown. CFSE-dim autoproliferating and CFSE-high non-proliferating T cells from unstimulated culture were sequenced separately. Cultures began with roughly 5x10^7 CFSE-labeled PBMCs, unstimulated for 6 to 7 days, with replicate wells pooled. The assay was immunoSEQ multiplex PCR, and TCRdb's table has in-frame clones only and misses some. The table includes about 32,000 clones, 86% detected once. Sequencing was done on a sample of PBMCs from blood kept in culture. The receptor set was obtained from a human donor with multiple sclerosis.

V is TRBV6-5 and J is TRBJ2-3; D perhaps matches TRBD1 (6 bases). The CDR3 sequence is 16 residues long. CDR1 MNHEY and CDR2 SVGAGI come from the germline V gene. Trimming pared 2 bases from V and 2 bases from J, leaving 14 bases between. This CDR3 is CASSYRGRGFTDTQYF. DNA of the CDR3: TGTGCCAGCAGTTACAGGGGAAGGGGGTTCACAGATACGCAGTATTTT.

The genes are TRBV9 and TRBJ2-1; D is unclear. Trimming left V 4 bases short and J 0 bases short, with 11 bases between. The germline V gene encodes CDR1 SGDLS and CDR2 YYNGEE. This CDR3 has 15 residues. The CDR3 spells CASSPEVLSYNEQFF. The CDR3 nucleotides are TGTGCCAGCAGCCCCGAAGTCCTCTCCTACAATGAGCAGTTCTTC. The full variable domain, its missing parts supplied by reference TRBV9 and TRBJ2-1, is DSGVTQTPKHLITATGQRVTLRCSPRSGDLSVYWYQQSLDQGLQFLIQYYNGEERAKGNILERFSAQQFPDLHSELNLSSLELGDSALYFCASSPEVLSYNEQFFGPGTRLTVL.

The chain is built from TRBV28 and TRBJ1-5; D is ambiguous. Germline V CDR1 and CDR2: MDHEN, SYDVKM. The CDR3 covers 12 residues. Deletions cut 8 bases from V and 6 bases from J, with 11 bases between. The CDR3 bases are TGTGCCAGCTACAGATCCGGTCAGCCCCAGCATTTT. This gives the protein CASYRSGQPQHF.

V usage is TRBV4-1 and J usage is TRBJ2-5; D gene unclear. Trimming took 0 bases from V and 2 from J, leaving 1 base between them. The CDR3 length is 12 residues. Germline V lookup: CDR1 MGHRA, CDR2 YSYEKL. DNA of the CDR3: TGCGCCAGCAGCCAAGATCAAGAGACCCAGTACTTC. It translates to CASSQDQETQYF.

The V gene is TRBV11-2, the J gene TRBJ2-2; 9 nucleotides match TRBD1. CDR1 is SGHAT, CDR2 FQNNGV, per germline. The V segment lost 5 bases and the J segment 4 bases; nucleotides outside the gene matches: 8. The CDR3 runs to 16 residues. This CDR3 is CASSPTDRGGTGELFF. The CDR3 nucleotides are TGTGCCAGCAGCCCGACGGACAGGGGTGGCACCGGGGAGCTGTTTTTT.

V is TRBV4-1 and J is TRBJ1-4, with no clear D. Trimming took off 1 base at V and 6 bases at J, with 12 bases between the two ends. The length of the CDR3 is 15 residues. Germline assignment: CDR1 MGHRA and CDR2 YSYEKL. CDR3 amino acids: CASSQGIRDYEKLFF. In DNA form, the CDR3 reads TGCGCCAGCAGCCAAGGAATTCGAGACTATGAAAAACTGTTTTTT.

The chain recombines TRBV7-9 with TRBJ1-1; D is possibly TRBD1 (6 bases). The CDR3 consists of 16 residues. Germline V gene lookup returns CDR1 SEHNR and CDR2 FQNEAQ (reference sequence). V dropped 3 bases and J dropped 1 base, with 15 bases sitting between them. For the CDR3, the DNA is TGTGCCAGCAGCTTGGTACCGGGACACCAGAACACTGAAGCTTTCTTT. Protein sequence: CASSLVPGHQNTEAFF.

The chain links TRBV9 to TRBJ1-4; D possibly corresponds to TRBD1 (6 bases). V lost 4 bases and J 3 bases, leaving 13 bases between the germline ends. Germline CDR1 reads SGDLS; CDR2 reads YYNGEE. There are 15 residues in the CDR3. CDR3 residues: CASSTTGTANEKLFF. CDR3 nucleotide sequence: TGTGCCAGCAGCACAACAGGGACGGCTAATGAAAAACTGTTTTTT.

The chain employs TRBV25-1 and TRBJ2-5, with a weak D call TRBD2 (6 bases). The CDR3 has 15 amino acids. The germline V gene encodes CDR1 MGHDK and CDR2 SYGVNS. V dropped 3 bases and J dropped 1 base, with 12 bases sitting between them. The CDR3 DNA sequence: TGTGCCAGCAGTGATTTGGGACTGGGCCAAGAGACCCAGTACTTC. As protein: CASSDLGLGQETQYF.

In its sample, this clone was seen a few times. As DNA, the CDR3 is TGTGCCAGCAGTTTACTAGGCGGGCCAAGCACAGATACGCAGTATTTT. Translating it yields CASSLLGGPSTDTQYF. The rearrangement links TRBV27 to TRBJ2-3, with D possibly being TRBD2 (5 bases). Germline assignment: CDR1 MNHEY and CDR2 SMNVEV (reference sequence). The CDR3 sequence is 16 residues long. Trimming shortened V by 2 bases and J by 0 bases, and 12 bases separated the two germline ends.

The chain has TRBV7-2 and TRBJ1-1, with a weak D call TRBD1 (5 bases). V shed 3 bases and J shed 1 base, with 9 bases lying between them. This CDR3 has 14 amino acids. Per germline, CDR1 SGHTA and CDR2 FQGNSA. The CDR3, as DNA: TGTGCCAGCAGCTTTTGGGGGGGGAACACTGAAGCTTTCTTT. This gives the protein CASSFWGGNTEAFF.

The rearrangement joins TRBV14 to TRBJ1-1; TRBD1 might be the D (5 bases). V dropped 4 bases and J dropped 5 bases, with 11 bases sitting between them. The germline V gene encodes CDR1 SGHDN and CDR2 FVKESK. This CDR3 contains 13 residues. The CDR3 here is CASSRGGGTEAFF. CDR3 DNA sequence: TGTGCCAGCAGCCGAGGCGGGGGGACTGAAGCTTTCTTT.

This rearrangement joins TRBV28 to TRBJ1-5, with 8 bases aligning to TRBD1. CDR1 and CDR2 from the germline V gene are MDHEN and SYDVKM. This CDR3 spans 14 amino acids. The V and J ends lost 6 bases and 7 bases, in that order; junction bases with no gene match: 8. CDR3 residues: CASSSTGARQPQHF. As DNA, the CDR3 is TGTGCCAGCAGCTCGACAGGGGCCAGGCAGCCCCAGCATTTT.

The V and J genes are TRBV6-6 and TRBJ2-7; TRBD2 matches 12 bases. Germline CDR1 reads MNHNY; CDR2 reads SVGAGI (reference sequence). The CDR3 is 16 residues long. Unmatched junction bases numbered 9, after V lost 4 bases and J lost 5 bases. The CDR3: CASSSQGLAGGNEQYF. As DNA, the CDR3 is TGTGCCAGCAGTTCACAGGGGCTAGCGGGAGGGAACGAGCAGTACTTC.

The table lists this clone with a count of one. The gene calls are TRBV2 and TRBJ2-7; D unclear. Germline CDR1 reads SNHLY; CDR2 reads FYNNEI. V was pared by 6 bases and J by 4 bases, with 13 bases between. The CDR3 length is 13 residues. The CDR3 nucleotides read TGTGCCAGCAGGGGGTATAGCTCATACGAGCAGTACTTC. Amino acid sequence: CASRGYSSYEQYF.

For this clone: This same CDR3 is encoded by further DNA sequences in the sample. This sequence joins TRBV5-1 and TRBJ1-1, with D possibly TRBD1 on 5 matching bases. Trimming left V 6 bases short and J 0 bases short, with 12 bases between. This CDR3 is built from 14 residues. Germline V CDR1 and CDR2: SGHRS, YFSETQ. Here the CDR3 DNA reads TGCGCCAGCAAGGGGCTTAGAATGAACACTGAAGCTTTCTTT. Protein product: CASKGLRMNTEAFF.